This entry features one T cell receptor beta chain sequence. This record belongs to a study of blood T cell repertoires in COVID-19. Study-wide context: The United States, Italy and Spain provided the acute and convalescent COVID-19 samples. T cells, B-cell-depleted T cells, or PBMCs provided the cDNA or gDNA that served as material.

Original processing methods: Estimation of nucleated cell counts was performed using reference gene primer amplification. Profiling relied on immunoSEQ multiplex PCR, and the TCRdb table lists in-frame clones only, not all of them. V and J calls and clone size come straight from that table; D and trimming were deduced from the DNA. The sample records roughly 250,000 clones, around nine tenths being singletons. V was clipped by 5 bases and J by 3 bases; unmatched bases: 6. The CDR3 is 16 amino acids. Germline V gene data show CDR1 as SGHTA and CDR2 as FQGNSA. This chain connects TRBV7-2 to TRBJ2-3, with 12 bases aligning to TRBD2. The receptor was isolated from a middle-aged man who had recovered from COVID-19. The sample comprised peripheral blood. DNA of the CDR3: TGTGCCAGCAGCGTTACTAGCGGGAGGAGGACAGATACGCAGTATTTT. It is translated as CASSVTSGRRTDTQYF.